The sequence of this T cell receptor (beta chain) was determined in a study of radiotherapy plus CTLA-4 blockade in lung cancer (dated by TCRdb to between 2017 and 2018). As for the study more broadly: Objective responses occurred in 15% to 20% of enrolled patients, and 30% to 35% achieved disease control.

The paper as a whole reports these results and caveats: TCR clones derived from tumors expanded in peripheral blood after treatment with radiotherapy and ipilimumab. The strongest predictors of response, as reported, were early dynamic changes in blood T cell clones along with a rise in serum interferon-beta after radiation.

The germline V and J ends show losses of 0 bases and 3 bases respectively, and no gene match explains 6 bases of the junction. From its cysteine to its phenylalanine, the CDR3 spans 18 amino acids. CDR3 DNA only is kept here, 54 bases in frame from base 1. Per the germline V gene, ENHRY is the CDR1 and SYGVKD is the CDR2. In this study, focal radiation therapy paired with CTLA-4 blockade (ipilimumab) was tested in patients who had chemo-refractory metastatic non-small-cell lung cancer. The library was prepared using the immunoSEQ multiplex PCR assay. In TCRdb, the immuneACCESS table is reduced to in-frame sequences with V and J assigned. These tables do not hold every clone; where another copy was compared, an unresolved V gene accounts for under half, and the others remain unexplained. In this sample the table shows more than 75,000 clones, around 72% of which occur a single time. The ten largest make up over 12% of the sample.

With respect to this clone: Its antigen is unknown. Per-base qualities were not stored, and no clone one base away is much larger.

The chain employs TRBV10-3 and TRBJ2-6, with 9 bases aligning to TRBD2. The receptor's source is a human donor with non-small cell lung cancer that progressed on radiotherapy plus ipilimumab. The specimen was peripheral blood, collected from a patient treated with radiotherapy plus ipilimumab. The CDR3 has the sequence CAISESIAGAGGANVLTF. The sequenced DNA is TGTGCCATCAGTGAGTCGATAGCGGGAGCTGGTGGGGCCAACGTCCTGACTTTC.